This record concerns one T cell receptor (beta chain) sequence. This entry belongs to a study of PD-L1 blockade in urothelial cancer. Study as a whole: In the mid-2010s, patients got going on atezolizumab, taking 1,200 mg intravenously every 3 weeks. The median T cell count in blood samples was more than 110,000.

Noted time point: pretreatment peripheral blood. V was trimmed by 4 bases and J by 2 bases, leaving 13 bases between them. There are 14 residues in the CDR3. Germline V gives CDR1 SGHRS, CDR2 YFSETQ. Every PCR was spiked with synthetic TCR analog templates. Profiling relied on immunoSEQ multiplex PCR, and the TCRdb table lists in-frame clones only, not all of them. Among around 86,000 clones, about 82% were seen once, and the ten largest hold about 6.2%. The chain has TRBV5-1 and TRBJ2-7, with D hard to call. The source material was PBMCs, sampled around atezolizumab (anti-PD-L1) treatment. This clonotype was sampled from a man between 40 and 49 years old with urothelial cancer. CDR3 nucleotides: TGCGCCAGCAGCCCGTCTGTCCAGGCCTACGAGCAGTACTTC. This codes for CASSPSVQAYEQYF.